This T cell receptor (beta chain) was recovered during a study of T cells in tuberculosis (dated by TCRdb to the late 2010s). Regarding the study in general: The study combined CD1B tetramers and high-throughput TCR immunosequencing to characterize T cells specific for the mycobacterial lipid antigen glucose monomycolate (GMM). In a South African clinical cohort, IGRA-negative adolescents, IGRA-positive adolescents with latent tuberculosis and adults with active tuberculosis were compared, with more than 8 people in each group.

The CDR1 and CDR2 encoded by the germline V gene are MNHEY and SVGAGI. The CDR3, from cysteine to phenylalanine, totals 15 residues. CDR3 DNA is the only sequence kept; it has 45 bases, read in frame from the first base. At the junction V is shortened by 7 bases and J by 0 bases; bases outside the gene matches: 7. The study at large found these results: Shorter CDR3-alpha lengths in active tuberculosis patients partly drove the smaller NN-distances, and the TCR-beta difference was not statistically significant. With the diverse GMM-specific repertoire as input, a classifier achieved 85% to 90% accuracy (AUROC 0.90), whereas GEM motif frequencies as input gave 70% accuracy. Clinical samples were selected based on which cryopreserved specimens were available, and the active tuberculosis cases were adults whereas the controls were adolescents. Smaller mean NN-distances to GMM-specific TCRs were observed in active tuberculosis TCR-alpha repertoires than in IGRA-negative controls, suggesting clonal expansion of GMM-specific TCRs.

At study entry, a tuberculin skin test and the QuantiFERON-TB GOLD In-Tube IGRA were used to screen adolescents for latent tuberculosis infection. Immunosequencing was performed on unsorted cryopreserved PBMC and covered roughly 100,000 T cells per clinical donor on average. Eleven high schools in the Worcester region of the Western Cape, South Africa, served as enrollment sites for adolescents aged 12 to 18 years. Ten M. tuberculosis-infected and approximately ten uninfected adolescents were selected with matching for age and sex. PBMC from adolescents were isolated by density centrifugation from freshly drawn heparinized blood and were then cryopreserved. The immunoSEQ multiplex PCR assay was used to generate TCR libraries, with TCR-beta and/or TCR-alpha/delta assays applied to each sample. The amplified TCR libraries were sequenced on the Illumina high-throughput platform. In the authors' own workflow: Clustering and dimensionality reduction relied on pairwise TCRdist distances among GMM-specific receptors from T cells that were either sorted ex vivo or expanded in vitro. Each clinical repertoire received a mean NN-distance score, defined as the average TCRdist to the nearest 10% of tetramer-positive reference sequences. GEM TCR motif frequency was calculated as the fraction of unique TCRs that matched known GEM sequences in V/J usage and CDR3 length. Active tuberculosis was classified by linear discriminant analysis with leave-one-out cross-validation, implemented in scikit-learn. Not all clones reach the TCRdb copy of this immuneACCESS table, which keeps in-frame sequences only. Checked studies attribute under half of the gap to unresolved V genes and leave the rest unexplained. Clonal size and the V and J genes are those of that table, whereas D and trimming came from the DNA. The sample contains 20,000 to 25,000 clones, around 97% of them found a single time. The biggest ten clones account for 5% to 8% of the sample.

Turning to this clone: Its antigen has not been determined. Base qualities were left out, and no much larger clone turns up one base away.

The rearrangement combines TRBV6-5 with TRBJ1-2; the central 8 bases match TRBD1. This TCR was recovered from a donor aged 5 to 30 with latent tuberculosis or without tuberculosis infection. Sequenced sample: PBMCs. The nucleotide sequence reads TGTGCCAGCACCACAGGGGGGGGAGCTAACTATGGCTACACCTTC. Its coded protein is CASTTGGGANYGYTF.